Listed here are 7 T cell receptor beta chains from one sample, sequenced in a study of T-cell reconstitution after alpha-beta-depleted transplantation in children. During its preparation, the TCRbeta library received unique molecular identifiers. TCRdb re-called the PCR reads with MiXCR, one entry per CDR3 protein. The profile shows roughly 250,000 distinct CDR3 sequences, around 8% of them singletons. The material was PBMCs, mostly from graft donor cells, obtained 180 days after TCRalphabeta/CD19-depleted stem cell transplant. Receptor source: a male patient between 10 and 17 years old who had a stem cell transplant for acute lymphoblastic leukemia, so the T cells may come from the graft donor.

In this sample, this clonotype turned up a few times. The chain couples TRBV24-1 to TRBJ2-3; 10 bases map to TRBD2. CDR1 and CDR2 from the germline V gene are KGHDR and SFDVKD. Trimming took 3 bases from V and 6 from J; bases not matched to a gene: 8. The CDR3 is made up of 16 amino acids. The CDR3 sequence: CATSDTAGGPLDTQYF. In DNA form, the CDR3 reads TGTGCCACCAGTGATACAGCGGGAGGGCCTCTCGATACGCAGTATTTT.

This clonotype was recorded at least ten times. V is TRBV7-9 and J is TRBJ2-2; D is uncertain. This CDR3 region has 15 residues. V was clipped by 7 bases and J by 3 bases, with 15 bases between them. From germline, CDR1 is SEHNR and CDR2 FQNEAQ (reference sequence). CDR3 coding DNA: TGTGCCAGCACCTCCTACGTTGGAGACACCGGGGAGCTGTTTTTT. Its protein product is CASTSYVGDTGELFF. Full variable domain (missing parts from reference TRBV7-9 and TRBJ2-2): DTGVSQNPRHKITKRGQNVTFRCDPISEHNRLYWYRQTLGQGPEFLTYFQNEAQLEKSRLLSDRFSAERPKGSFSTLEIQRTEQGDSAMYLCASTSYVGDTGELFFGEGSRLTVL.

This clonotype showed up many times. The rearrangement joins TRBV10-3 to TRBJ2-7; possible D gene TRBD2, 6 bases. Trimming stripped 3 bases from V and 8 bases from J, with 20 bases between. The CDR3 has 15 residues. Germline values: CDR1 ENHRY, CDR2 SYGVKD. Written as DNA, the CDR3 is TGTGCCATCAGTGAAGGTTGGTCCCCGGGGGTTCAGCAGTACTTC. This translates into CAISEGWSPGVQQYF.

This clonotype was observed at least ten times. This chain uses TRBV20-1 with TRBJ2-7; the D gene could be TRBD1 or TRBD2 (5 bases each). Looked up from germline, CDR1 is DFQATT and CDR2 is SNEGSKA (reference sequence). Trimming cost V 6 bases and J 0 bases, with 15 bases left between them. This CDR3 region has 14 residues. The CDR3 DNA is TGCAGTGCGGAGGATACAGGTAGCTCCTACGAGCAGTACTTC. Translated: CSAEDTGSSYEQYF.

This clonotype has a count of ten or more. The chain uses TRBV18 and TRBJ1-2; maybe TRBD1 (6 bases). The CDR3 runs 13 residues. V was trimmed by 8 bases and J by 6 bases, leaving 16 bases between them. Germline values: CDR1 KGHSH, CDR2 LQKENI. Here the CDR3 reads CASSTGTGNGYTF. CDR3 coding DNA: TGTGCCAGCAGCACAGGGACTGGAAATGGCTACACCTTC.

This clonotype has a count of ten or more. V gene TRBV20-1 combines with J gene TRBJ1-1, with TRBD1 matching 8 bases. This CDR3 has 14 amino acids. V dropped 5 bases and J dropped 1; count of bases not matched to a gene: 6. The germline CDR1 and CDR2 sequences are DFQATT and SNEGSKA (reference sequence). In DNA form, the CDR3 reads TGCAGTGCTCTTAACAGGGGGAAGAACACTGAAGCTTTCTTT. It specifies CSALNRGKNTEAFF.

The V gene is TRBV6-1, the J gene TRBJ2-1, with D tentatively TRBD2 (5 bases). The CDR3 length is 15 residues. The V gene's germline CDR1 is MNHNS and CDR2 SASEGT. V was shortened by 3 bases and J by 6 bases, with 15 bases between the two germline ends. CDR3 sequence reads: CASSEGSKAGNEQFF. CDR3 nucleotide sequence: TGTGCCAGCAGTGAGGGGTCCAAGGCGGGCAATGAGCAGTTCTTC.